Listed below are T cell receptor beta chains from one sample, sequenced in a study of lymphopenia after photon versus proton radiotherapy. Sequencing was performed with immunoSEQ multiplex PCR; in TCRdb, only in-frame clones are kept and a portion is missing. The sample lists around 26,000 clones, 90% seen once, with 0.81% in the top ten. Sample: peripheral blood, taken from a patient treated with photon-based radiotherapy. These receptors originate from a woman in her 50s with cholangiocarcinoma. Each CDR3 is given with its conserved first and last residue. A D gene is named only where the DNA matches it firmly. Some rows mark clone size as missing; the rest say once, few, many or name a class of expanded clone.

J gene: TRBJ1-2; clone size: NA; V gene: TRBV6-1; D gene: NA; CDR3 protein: CASSEAFPPAFYYTF; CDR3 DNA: TGTGCCAGCAGTGAAGCGTTCCCCCCAGCCTTCTACTACACCTTC
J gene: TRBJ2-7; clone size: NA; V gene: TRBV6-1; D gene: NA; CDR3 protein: CASSVTLDEQYF; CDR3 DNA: TGTGCCAGCAGCGTTACCCTCGACGAGCAGTACTTC
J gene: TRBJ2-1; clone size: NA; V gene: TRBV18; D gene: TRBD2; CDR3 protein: CASSLGLAGREQFF; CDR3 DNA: TGTGCCAGCTCACTGGGACTAGCGGGACGTGAGCAGTTCTTC
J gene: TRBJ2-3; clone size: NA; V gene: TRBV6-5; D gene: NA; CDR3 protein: CASSYWGKGDTQYF; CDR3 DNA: TGTGCCAGCAGTTACTGGGGGAAGGGGGATACGCAGTATTTT
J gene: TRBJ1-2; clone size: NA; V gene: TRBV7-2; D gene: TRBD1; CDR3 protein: CASSYTGVGRSGYTF; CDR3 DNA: TGTGCCAGCAGTTACACAGGGGTTGGTAGATCTGGCTACACCTTC
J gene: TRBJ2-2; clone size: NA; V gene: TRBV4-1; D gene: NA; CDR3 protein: CASSPRQGGAGELFF; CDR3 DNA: TGCGCCAGCAGCCCAAGACAGGGAGGGGCCGGGGAGCTGTTTTTT
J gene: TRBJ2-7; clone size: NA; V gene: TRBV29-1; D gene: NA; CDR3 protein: CSVGSAYEQYF; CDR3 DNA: TGCAGCGTTGGGTCGGCCTACGAGCAGTACTTC
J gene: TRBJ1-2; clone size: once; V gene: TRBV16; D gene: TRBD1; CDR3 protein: CASSQITGGAYGYTF; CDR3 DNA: TGTGCCAGCAGCCAGATCACAGGGGGCGCGTATGGCTACACCTTC
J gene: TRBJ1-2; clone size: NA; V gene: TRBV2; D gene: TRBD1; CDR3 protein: CASSGDRGLGYGYTF; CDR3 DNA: TGTGCCAGCAGTGGCGACAGGGGGCTAGGATATGGCTACACCTTC
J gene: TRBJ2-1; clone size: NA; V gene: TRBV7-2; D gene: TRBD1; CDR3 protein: CATSPGQGYNEQFF; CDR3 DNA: TGTGCCACCTCCCCGGGACAGGGGTACAATGAGCAGTTCTTC
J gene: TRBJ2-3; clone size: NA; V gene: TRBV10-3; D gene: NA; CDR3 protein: CAISESPAGGTTDTQYF; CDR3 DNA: TGTGCCATCAGTGAGAGCCCAGCAGGGGGGACCACAGATACGCAGTATTTT
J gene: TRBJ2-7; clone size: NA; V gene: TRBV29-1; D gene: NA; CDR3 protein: CSVVGSLSYEQYF; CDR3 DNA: TGCAGCGTTGTGGGCAGCCTCTCCTACGAGCAGTACTTC
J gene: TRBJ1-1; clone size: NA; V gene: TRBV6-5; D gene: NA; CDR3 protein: CASSYSDNTEAFF; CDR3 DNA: TGTGCCAGCAGTTATTCGGACAACACTGAAGCTTTCTTT
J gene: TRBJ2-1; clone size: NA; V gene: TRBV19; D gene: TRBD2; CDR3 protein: CASSIDPAGGYLNEQFF; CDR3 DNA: TGTGCCAGTAGTATCGATCCGGCGGGGGGGTATCTAAATGAGCAGTTCTTC
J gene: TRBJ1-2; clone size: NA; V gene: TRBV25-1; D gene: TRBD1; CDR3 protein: CASSEAGGQGYTF; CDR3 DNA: TGTGCCAGCAGTGAGGCAGGGGGCCAAGGCTACACCTTC
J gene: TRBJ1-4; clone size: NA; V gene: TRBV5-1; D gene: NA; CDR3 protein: CASSLDGPPNEKLFF; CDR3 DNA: TGCGCCAGCAGCTTGGACGGGCCTCCTAATGAAAAACTGTTTTTT
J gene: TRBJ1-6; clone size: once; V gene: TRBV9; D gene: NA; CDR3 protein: CASSVRRDNSPLHF; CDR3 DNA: TGTGCCAGCAGCGTTAGACGGGATAATTCACCCCTCCACTTT
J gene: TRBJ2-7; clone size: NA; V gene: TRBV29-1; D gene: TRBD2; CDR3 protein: CSVEDRGVPYEQYF; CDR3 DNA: TGCAGCGTTGAAGATCGGGGGGTACCTTACGAGCAGTACTTC
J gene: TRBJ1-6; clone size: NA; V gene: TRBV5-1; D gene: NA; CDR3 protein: CASSHTRDASQPLHF; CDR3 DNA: TGCGCCAGCAGCCATACAAGGGACGCTAGTCAGCCCCTCCACTTT
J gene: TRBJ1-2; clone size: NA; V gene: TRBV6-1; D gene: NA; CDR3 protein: CASSEAGQLFSYGYTF; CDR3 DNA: TGTGCCAGCAGTGAAGCAGGACAGCTTTTCTCCTATGGCTACACCTTC
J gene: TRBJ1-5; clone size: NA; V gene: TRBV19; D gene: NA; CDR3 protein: CASSASYYSNQPQHF; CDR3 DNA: TGTGCCAGTAGTGCCTCATATTATAGCAATCAGCCCCAGCATTTT
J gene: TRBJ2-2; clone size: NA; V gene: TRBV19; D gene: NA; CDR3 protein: CASRWGGRTGELFF; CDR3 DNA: TGTGCCAGTCGGTGGGGGGGCCGTACCGGGGAGCTGTTTTTT
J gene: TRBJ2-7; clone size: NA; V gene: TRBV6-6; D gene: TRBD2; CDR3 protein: CASTTGGYEQYF; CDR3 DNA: TGTGCCAGCACCACGGGGGGTTACGAGCAGTACTTC
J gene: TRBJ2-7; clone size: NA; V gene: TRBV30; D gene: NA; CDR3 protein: CAWSPGEVGPQYF; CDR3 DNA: TGTGCCTGGAGTCCCGGTGAGGTGGGCCCACAGTACTTC
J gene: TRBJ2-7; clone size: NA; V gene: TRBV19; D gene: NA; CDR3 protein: CASSIGGGIDEQYF; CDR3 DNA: TGTGCCAGTAGTATTGGTGGAGGGATAGACGAGCAGTACTTC
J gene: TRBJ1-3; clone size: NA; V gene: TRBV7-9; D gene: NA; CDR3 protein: CASSFVGRSEDTIYF; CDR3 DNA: TGTGCCAGCAGCTTCGTGGGTCGTAGTGAAGACACCATATATTTT